A single sample is the source of the 28 T cell receptor beta chains below, sequenced in a study of human T cells and chemical hapten exposure. TCRdb itself ran the RACE reads through MiXCR, one entry per CDR3 protein. The sample yields around 360,000 distinct CDR3 sequences, over 6% seen once. Indicated time point: patch test 2, 6 weeks after DPC sensitization. The treatment here: therapeutic diphenylcyclopropenone sensitization with weekly scalp DPC. The source material was whole blood, sampled in connection with sensitization to the hapten diphenylcyclopropenone (DPC). The receptors here all came from a woman between 18 and 29 years old with alopecia areata. Some clones in this sample may be carry-over from other donors' samples.

This clonotype was seen at least ten times. The rearrangement uses TRBV10-3 and TRBJ2-3; D is ambiguous. Germline V gene data show CDR1 as ENHRY and CDR2 as SYGVKD. This CDR3 contains 13 residues. Between the trimmed V and J ends, which lost 4 bases and 5 bases, there was a span of 10 bases. In DNA form, the CDR3 reads TGTGCCATCAGTGGGACGGAGCGAGATACGCAGTATTTT. This gives the protein CAISGTERDTQYF.

This chain links TRBV4-1 with TRBJ1-1; perhaps TRBD1 as D (5 bases). In germline, CDR1 is MGHRA, CDR2 YSYEKL. Trimming took off 7 bases at V and 1 base at J, with 13 bases between the two ends. The CDR3 has 14 amino acids. Written as DNA, the CDR3 is TGCGCCAGCACCTTAGACAGCGCGAACACTGAAGCTTTCTTT. This encodes CASTLDSANTEAFF.

This clonotype was recorded a few times. The chain is built from TRBV7-9 and TRBJ1-6, with D uncertain. Germline assignment: CDR1 SEHNR and CDR2 FQNEAQ (reference sequence). The length of the CDR3 is 15 residues. V lost 4 bases to trimming and J lost 9 bases, with 16 bases between them. The chain's CDR3 is CASSSEPGDSSPLHF. The CDR3 bases are TGTGCCAGCAGCTCGGAGCCGGGTGATAGTTCACCCCTCCACTTT.

This clonotype was found many times. The chain employs TRBV29-1 and TRBJ1-2; D gene uncertain. The V end lost 7 bases, the J end lost 3 bases, and 9 bases lay between the germline ends. The CDR3 consists of 11 residues. Looked up from germline, CDR1 is SQVTM and CDR2 is ANQGSEA. This CDR3 is CSGDGYYGYTF. The CDR3 DNA sequence: TGCAGCGGCGACGGTTACTATGGCTACACCTTC. Complete variable domain (other parts from reference TRBV29-1 and TRBJ1-2): SAVISQKPSRDICQRGTSLTIQCQVDSQVTMMFWYRQQPGQSLTLIATANQGSEATYESGFVIDKFPISRPNLTFSTLTVSNMSPEDSSIYLCSGDGYYGYTFGSGTRLTVV.

Many counts were recorded for this clonotype. The chain combines TRBV27 with TRBJ1-4; D gene uncertain. V was clipped by 5 bases and J by 8 bases, with 9 bases between them. Germline V gives CDR1 MNHEY, CDR2 SMNVEV (reference sequence). This CDR3 region has 12 residues. The CDR3 region has the DNA TGTGCCAGCAGTGAACAAGGAGAAAAACTGTTTTTT. Its translation: CASSEQGEKLFF. Full variable domain (rest looked up from reference TRBV27 and TRBJ1-4): EAQVTQNPRYLITVTGKKLTVTCSQNMNHEYMSWYRQDPGLGLRQIYYSMNVEVTDKGDVPEGYKVSRKEKRNFPLILESPSPNQTSLYFCASSEQGEKLFFGSGTQLSVL.

This clonotype has a count of ten or more. The chain carries TRBV12-3 or TRBV12-4 and TRBJ1-2; possibly TRBD1 for D (5 bases). CDR3 size: 14 residues. Between the trimmed V and J ends, which lost 5 bases and 3 bases, there was a span of 13 bases. This chain's CDR3 is CASSQGGRDYGYTF. The CDR3 DNA is TGTGCCAGCAGTCAGGGAGGACGAGACTATGGCTACACCTTC.

Points on this clonotype: A much larger clone lies one base from this, so it may be a read error. The chain joins TRBV11-2 to TRBJ2-1, with D possibly TRBD2 on 6 matching bases. Looked up from germline, CDR1 is SGHAT and CDR2 is FQNNGV. CDR3 length equals 15 residues. The CDR3 region is CASSLGGRGGDERFF. CDR3 DNA: TGTGCCAGCAGCTTAGGAGGTAGGGGAGGTGATGAGCGGTTCTTC.

This clonotype was seen many times. This chain connects TRBV4-3 to TRBJ1-2; 8 positions match TRBD1. Per the germline V gene, CDR1 is LGHNA and CDR2 is YSLEER. The CDR3 runs 15 residues. J was trimmed by 4 bases and V by 3 bases; bases with no gene match: 7. The CDR3 loop reads CASSQEGQGVYGYTF. The DNA of the CDR3 is TGCGCCAGCAGCCAGGAAGGACAGGGCGTCTATGGCTACACCTTC.

This chain uses TRBV2 with TRBJ2-7, with D possibly TRBD1 on 6 matching bases. The CDR3 runs 13 residues. Trimming stripped 7 bases from V and 5 bases from J, with 15 bases between. CDR1 and CDR2 from the germline V gene are SNHLY and FYNNEI. The CDR3 DNA sequence: TGTGCCAGCATCGGGACAAATTACCACGAGCAGTACTTC. Amino acid sequence: CASIGTNYHEQYF.

A few counts support this clonotype. The chain employs TRBV12-3 or TRBV12-4 and TRBJ1-1, with TRBD1 as a possible D gene (5 bases). The CDR3 runs to 14 residues. V dropped 6 bases and J dropped 4 bases, with 15 bases sitting between them. CDR3 nucleotides: TGTGCCAGCAGCCGCAGGGTAAGTGGCACTGAAGCTTTCTTT. This translates into CASSRRVSGTEAFF.

There are a few counts of this clonotype. The chain is built from TRBV12-3 or TRBV12-4 and TRBJ2-7; D perhaps matches TRBD2 (5 bases). V was clipped by 1 base and J by 2 bases, with 12 bases between them. This CDR3 contains 15 residues. In DNA form, the CDR3 reads TGTGCCAGCAGTTTAGGTGCTTACGGGGCCTACGAGCAGTACTTC. This gives the protein CASSLGAYGAYEQYF.

The sample holds a few counts of this clonotype. Here the CDR3 reads CASSLLSRPLDEQFF. The CDR3 coding sequence is TGTGCCAGCAGCTTATTATCTAGACCTTTGGATGAGCAGTTCTTC. V usage is TRBV7-2 and J usage is TRBJ2-1; D remains ambiguous. The CDR3 has 15 residues. Germline CDR1 is SGHTA and CDR2 is FQGNSA. Between the trimmed V and J ends, which lost 2 bases and 8 bases, there was a span of 16 bases.

This clonotype was recorded many times. The V gene is TRBV7-3, the J gene TRBJ1-1; D is unclear. The CDR3 extends over 13 amino acids. V was trimmed by 2 bases and J by 7 bases, leaving 11 bases between them. Germline lookup yields CDR1 SGHTA and CDR2 FQGTGA. The CDR3 region has the DNA TGTGCCAGCAGCTTAGGTTCAACGGGTGAAGCTTTCTTT. Its protein product is CASSLGSTGEAFF.

This sequence joins TRBV18 and TRBJ1-1; D is unresolved. This CDR3 contains 14 residues. The ends were cut back, 3 bases at V and 3 bases at J, with 11 bases in the middle. Per germline, CDR1 KGHSH and CDR2 LQKENI. The CDR3 DNA follows: TGTGCCAGCTCACCGGAGCCCCCCCACACTGAAGCTTTCTTT. This gives the protein CASSPEPPHTEAFF.

The chain recombines TRBV27 with TRBJ2-2; weak D call: TRBD2 (5 bases). The germline V and J ends were trimmed by 2 bases and 8 bases, with 12 bases remaining between them. Per germline, CDR1 MNHEY and CDR2 SMNVEV (reference sequence). The CDR3 is made up of 14 amino acids. The CDR3 DNA follows: TGTGCCAGCAGTTTAGGACTGCCTGCGGGGGAGCTGTTTTTT. It specifies CASSLGLPAGELFF.

The sample holds a few counts of this clonotype. V and J are TRBV10-3 and TRBJ1-2; D is possibly TRBD1 (5 bases). Germline CDR1 and CDR2: ENHRY and SYGVKD. This CDR3 is built from 14 residues. The V and J ends lost 4 bases and 1 base respectively, with 10 bases between them. This chain's CDR3 is CAISGDSLNYGYTF. CDR3 bases: TGTGCCATCAGTGGGGACTCTCTTAACTATGGCTACACCTTC.

This clonotype showed up many times. The chain recombines TRBV27 with TRBJ1-1; TRBD1 aligns across 10 bases. Losses at the gene ends were 5 bases for V and 6 bases for J; bases not matched to a gene: 12. The CDR3 loop spans 16 amino acids. Germline V lookup: CDR1 MNHEY, CDR2 SMNVEV (reference sequence). This chain's CDR3 is CASSAPGQGRQAEAFF. For the CDR3, the DNA is TGTGCCAGCAGTGCTCCGGGACAGGGGCGGCAGGCTGAAGCTTTCTTT.

The chain is built from TRBV6-2 or TRBV6-3 and TRBJ2-7; D ambiguous. Trimming removed 0 bases at V and 6 bases at J, with 9 bases between. Germline CDR1 MNHEY, CDR2 SVGEGT. The CDR3 covers 13 residues. The CDR3 loop reads CASSYSLIREQYF. Here the CDR3 DNA reads TGTGCCAGCAGTTACTCATTGATACGCGAGCAGTACTTC.

This clonotype has a count of ten or more. This rearrangement joins TRBV6-2 or TRBV6-3 to TRBJ1-1; D uncertain. The germline gives CDR1 MNHEY, CDR2 SVGEGT. This CDR3 contains 12 residues. Trimming took off 6 bases at V and 4 bases at J, with 9 bases between the two ends. CDR3 DNA sequence: TGTGCCAGCAGGGAGGCGAGCACTGAAGCTTTCTTT. Translated, it gives CASREASTEAFF.

V usage is TRBV15 and J usage is TRBJ2-4; 7 bases are shared with TRBD2. CDR1 is LNHNV, CDR2 YYDKDF, per germline (reference sequence). The CDR3 is made up of 15 amino acids. After removal of 1 base from V and 7 bases from J, the junction contained 7 bases not matched to a gene. CDR3 in DNA: TGTGCCACCAGCAGAGTCGTTGGGGAGGGGAACATTCAGTACTTC. This gives the protein CATSRVVGEGNIQYF.

The chain uses TRBV5-1 and TRBJ1-1, with unresolved D. Germline assignment: CDR1 SGHRS and CDR2 YFSETQ. Trimming shortened V by 2 bases and J by 10 bases, and 9 bases separated the two germline ends. This CDR3 has 11 amino acids. The CDR3, as DNA: TGCGCCAGCAGCTTTGAAGGCTCAGCTTTCTTT. The encoded protein is CASSFEGSAFF.

V is TRBV6-5 and J is TRBJ1-4, with a possible D match to TRBD1 (6 bases). The CDR3 runs to 14 residues. The V end lost 6 bases, the J end lost 4 bases, and 12 bases lay between the germline ends. Germline CDR1 and CDR2: MNHEY and SVGAGI. DNA for the CDR3: TGTGCCAGCAGCCACGACAGGCATAATGAAAAACTGTTTTTT. Its protein is CASSHDRHNEKLFF.

This clonotype was counted between two and nine times. This rearrangement joins TRBV10-3 to TRBJ2-1, with no clear D. The germline V gene encodes CDR1 ENHRY and CDR2 SYGVKD. This CDR3 is 12 amino acids long. The V and J ends lost 0 bases and 10 bases respectively, with 7 bases between them. The chain's CDR3 is CAISESIDEQFF. Here the CDR3 DNA reads TGTGCCATCAGTGAGTCGATCGACGAGCAGTTCTTC.

As concerns this clonotype: This may be a read error, as it is one base from a much larger clone. The rearrangement uses TRBV12-3 or TRBV12-4 and TRBJ2-6, with D hard to call. With 5 bases removed from V and 0 bases from J, the gap between germline ends came to 11 bases. CDR3 length: 16 amino acids. CDR3 bases: TGTGCCAGCAGTGACCTGGGCTGCTCTGGGGCCAACGTCCTGACTTTC. This translates into CASSDLGCSGANVLTF.

The chain links TRBV24-1 to TRBJ2-2; D might be TRBD1 (6 bases). CDR1 is KGHDR and CDR2 is SFDVKD in the germline V gene. V shed 8 bases and J shed 4 bases, with 7 bases lying between them. There are 12 residues in the CDR3. CDR3 sequence reads: CATKDSTGELFF. CDR3 DNA sequence: TGTGCCACCAAGGACAGCACCGGGGAGCTGTTTTTT.

The V gene is TRBV6-5, the J gene TRBJ2-3, with 7 bases aligning to TRBD1. The germline gives CDR1 MNHEY, CDR2 SVGAGI. The J segment lost 4 bases and the V segment lost 4 bases, leaving 11 bases of the junction unmatched. This CDR3 has 16 residues. CDR3 in DNA: TGTGCCAGCAGTTCGGGGACAGCCAGAACCTCAGATACGCAGTATTTT. Amino acid sequence: CASSSGTARTSDTQYF.

The V and J genes are TRBV10-3 and TRBJ2-7; no clear D gene. This CDR3 has 15 residues. Germline CDR1 is ENHRY and CDR2 is SYGVKD. Trimming stripped 3 bases from V and 1 base from J, with 13 bases between. The CDR3: CAISDGRTPSYEQYF. For the CDR3, the DNA is TGTGCCATCAGTGATGGCCGGACCCCATCCTACGAGCAGTACTTC.

The rearrangement uses TRBV21-1 and TRBJ1-4; TRBD1, as called in the table, went unchecked against the DNA. TRBV21-1 is deemed a pseudogene. This CDR3 has 15 residues. In DNA, the CDR3 is TGTGCCGGGTCAACAATCGGGGCGGCCAATGAAAAACTGTTTTTT. As protein: CAGSTIGAANEKLFF.